This T cell receptor beta chain was sequenced during a study of cytomegalovirus exposure and HLA in healthy donors. Across the whole study: The approximately 680 first-cohort repertoires and the roughly 120 validation repertoires shared the same platform, a later analysis reported. Study results and caveats: Specificity for CMV antigens was confirmed in vitro for three of the CMV-associated chains. It was found in a later analysis that first-cohort TCR clusters tended to co-occur in the 90 to 150 validation repertoires. It was approximately 150 TCR beta chains that were listed as cytomegalovirus-associated.

The V end was cut by 3 bases, the J end by 9 bases, with 17 bases between. From germline, CDR1 is SNHLY and CDR2 FYNNEI. This CDR3 contains 14 residues. This clone was detected only once. Its antigen is unidentified. Sequencing was performed with immunoSEQ multiplex PCR; in TCRdb, only in-frame clones are kept and a portion is missing. Among tens of thousands of clones listed, roughly 96% were seen once. J is TRBJ2-5 and V is TRBV2, with a possible D match to TRBD2 (5 bases). The sequencing sample was made of PBMCs. This TCR was recovered from a man between 18 and 29 years old in good health and CMV-seronegative. CDR3 protein: CASSDGSRAGAQYF. DNA of the CDR3: TGTGCCAGCAGTGATGGGTCCCGGGCCGGGGCCCAGTACTTC. Full variable domain (missing parts from reference TRBV2 and TRBJ2-5): EPEVTQTPSHQVTQMGQEVILRCVPISNHLYFYWYRQILGQKVEFLVSFYNNEISEKSEIFDDQFSVERPDGSNFTLKIRSTKLEDSAMYFCASSDGSRAGAQYFGPGTRLLVL.